Sequencing of this T cell receptor (beta chain) was carried out in a study of T cell repertoires in cytomegalovirus infection. Germline V lookup: CDR1 SGHDT, CDR2 YYEEEE. CDR3 length: 15 residues. Trimming removed 4 bases from V and 6 bases from J, with 19 bases in between. TCRdb reanalysed the reads using MiXCR and keeps one entry per CDR3 protein. The data contain around 280,000 distinct CDR3 sequences, roughly 13% of them seen just once; the ten biggest clones take up 7% to 9.5%. There are a few counts of this clonotype. The V and J genes are TRBV5-6 and TRBJ1-2; possibly TRBD1 for D (6 bases). The receptor comes from a human donor in good health (CMV status not recorded). Some clones in this sample may be carry-over from other donors' samples. The source material was PBMCs. DNA for the CDR3: TGTGCCAGCAGCGGCTCACAGGGTTTTCCGGATGGCTACACCTTC. Its protein is CASSGSQGFPDGYTF.